This T cell receptor (beta chain) was recorded in a study of a mutant IDH1 vaccine in newly diagnosed glioma. Study background: Visit V12 happened at week 35; visit V13 happened at week 47.

As for this clone: No antigen is known for it.

The CDR3 is 15 amino acids. The germline V gene encodes CDR1 LGHNA and CDR2 YSLEER. V was pared by 2 bases and J by 4 bases, with 12 bases between. This sample's time point: week 47, end of study. It was 300 ug of mutant IDH1 20-mer peptide that made up each vaccine dose, given with topical imiquimod. Data came from immunoSEQ multiplex PCR; TCRdb stores just in-frame clones and leaves some out. This table holds about 56,000 clones, about 80% found once. Material: PBMCs, obtained from a glioma patient whose treatment included an IDH1 peptide vaccine. This TCR was recovered from a man aged 45-60 years with glioma. This rearrangement joins TRBV4-3 to TRBJ1-5; TRBD1 is a possible D gene (6 bases). The chain's CDR3 is CASSQSAQGNQPQHF. CDR3 coding DNA: TGCGCCAGCAGCCAAAGTGCTCAGGGGAATCAGCCCCAGCATTTT.